This T cell receptor beta chain originates from a study of beta chain features in type 1 diabetes. Study results and caveats: There were fewer insertions and more deletions at the VDJ junctions of type 1 diabetes patients.

The germline gives CDR1 SNHLY, CDR2 FYNNEI. This CDR3 is built from 15 residues. Between the trimmed V and J ends, which lost 2 bases and 5 bases, there was a span of 16 bases. Expressed TCRB transcripts were sequenced because the isolated RNA had all been reverse transcribed beforehand. The table came from immunoSEQ multiplex PCR; TCRdb's copy has only in-frame clones and leaves some out. The table shows 150,000 or so clones, with 48% occurring only once. A remark on this clone: What it binds is unknown.

V and J are TRBV2 and TRBJ2-7; D gene uncertain. The sample taken for sequencing was Tregs from blood. The clonotype originates from a man younger than 35 in good health. The CDR3 loop is CASSELGRPLNEQYF. CDR3 coding DNA: TGTGCCAGCAGTGAATTGGGCAGACCTCTCAACGAGCAGTACTTC.